This entry features one TCR beta chain sequence. The sample comes from a study of blood T cell repertoires in COVID-19. Turning to the study itself: The study drew acute and convalescent COVID-19 samples from the United States, Italy and Spain. Sources were T cells, B-cell-depleted T cells, or PBMCs; the material itself was cDNA or gDNA.

In the original workflow: Quantification of nucleated cells was approximated via reference gene primer amplification. Data came from immunoSEQ multiplex PCR; TCRdb stores just in-frame clones and leaves some out. That table supplies the V and J calls and clone size; D and trimming were determined from the DNA. Among around 140,000 clones listed, approximately 80% were seen once. Losses at the gene ends were 4 bases for V and 4 bases for J; bases not matched to a gene: 6. In germline, CDR1 is MNHEY, CDR2 SMNVEV (reference sequence). This CDR3 is built from 14 residues. The clonotype originates from a woman in her sixties with active or convalescent COVID-19. The genes are TRBV27 and TRBJ2-5; 7 bases fit TRBD1. Sequencing was done on a sample of peripheral blood. For the CDR3, the DNA is TGTGCCAGCAGTTCCCACAGGGGTGGAGAGACCCAGTACTTC. Translation gives CASSSHRGGETQYF.